This T cell receptor beta chain was sequenced for a study of cytomegalovirus exposure and HLA in healthy donors. This CDR3 is built from 16 residues. CDR1 and CDR2 from the germline V gene are LNHNV and YYDKDF (reference sequence). The junction had 9 bases not matched to a gene; V was cut back by 3 bases and J by 5 bases. The study ran its PCR with 60 Vbeta and 13 Jbeta primers. Here immunoSEQ multiplex PCR was the method, and the copy in TCRdb shows in-frame clones only, minus some. The sample yields about 67,000 clones, approximately 71% seen once. The receptor comes from a woman younger than 45 in good health and CMV-seronegative. Sequenced: PBMCs. The genes are TRBV15 and TRBJ2-7; 11 bases match TRBD1. In DNA form, the CDR3 reads TGTGCCACCAGCAGCCCCGGACAGGGGGCGAGGAACGAGCAGTACTTC. It codes for CATSSPGQGARNEQYF.